The 29 T cell receptor beta chains in this list originate from one sample, sequenced in a study of T cell responses to AZD1222 COVID-19 vaccine. Data came from immunoSEQ multiplex PCR; TCRdb stores just in-frame clones and leaves some out. The repertoire holds about 120,000 clones, with 92% as singletons. The specimen was peripheral blood, collected 28 days after the second AZD1222 dose. These receptors were obtained from an adult who received the AZD1222 COVID-19 vaccine.

The chain uses TRBV9 and TRBJ2-7, with D perhaps matching TRBD2 (6 bases). The V gene lost 5 bases and the J gene lost 5 bases, with 11 bases spanning the gap. The CDR3 is 12 amino acids. From germline, CDR1 is SGDLS and CDR2 YYNGEE. DNA for the CDR3: TGTGCCAGCAGTACGGGAGAGGACGAGCAGTACTTC. It specifies CASSTGEDEQYF.

V and J are TRBV14 and TRBJ2-1; 10 bases fit TRBD2. This CDR3 has 15 residues. The germline V gene encodes CDR1 SGHDN and CDR2 FVKESK. Unmatched junction bases numbered 3, after V lost 1 base and J lost 6 bases. DNA of the CDR3: TGTGCCAGCAGCCAAGTTAGCGGGAGGTCCAATGAGCAGTTCTTC. Protein product: CASSQVSGRSNEQFF.

The table lists this clone with a few counts. CDR3 residues: CASSANMNTEAFF. Here the CDR3 DNA reads TGTGCCAGCAGCGCGAACATGAACACTGAAGCTTTCTTT. The V call is TRBV2, the J call TRBJ1-1; D gene unclear. This CDR3 spans 13 amino acids. V lost 6 bases to trimming and J lost 0 bases, with 8 bases between them. Germline V lookup: CDR1 SNHLY, CDR2 FYNNEI.

This clone was seen only once. The chain recombines TRBV2 with TRBJ2-3; a weak D match, TRBD2 (7 bases). CDR1 is SNHLY, CDR2 FYNNEI, per germline. CDR3 length equals 15 residues. Deletions cut 10 bases from V and 1 base from J, with 18 bases between. The CDR3 sequence: CATVGGGYGTDTQYF. The DNA of the CDR3 is TGTGCCACCGTGGGGGGGGGCTACGGCACAGATACGCAGTATTTT.

This clone was seen just once. The gene calls are TRBV12-3 or TRBV12-4 and TRBJ1-1, with D uncertain. Trimming removed 1 base at V and 4 bases at J, with 7 bases between. This CDR3 is built from 13 residues. The chain's CDR3 is CASSLGGLTEAFF. The CDR3 bases are TGTGCCAGCAGTTTAGGAGGGCTCACTGAAGCTTTCTTT.

This chain joins TRBV2 and TRBJ2-2; D gene ambiguous. This CDR3 spans 15 amino acids. Trimming shortened V by 0 bases and J by 2 bases, and 7 bases separated the two germline ends. Germline V gene sequence: CDR1 SNHLY, CDR2 FYNNEI. CDR3 coding DNA: TGTGCCAGCAGTGAAGCGGTATTTAACACCGGGGAGCTGTTTTTT. It is translated as CASSEAVFNTGELFF.

The gene calls are TRBV29-1 and TRBJ1-1; possible D gene TRBD1, 5 bases. Germline V lookup: CDR1 SQVTM, CDR2 ANQGSEA. V was trimmed by 6 bases and J by 8 bases, leaving 10 bases between them. CDR3 length: 10 residues. Here the CDR3 reads CSVGDPEAFF. CDR3 DNA sequence: TGCAGCGTAGGGGACCCGGAAGCTTTCTTT.

This sequence joins TRBV5-1 and TRBJ2-7; a possible D gene is TRBD2 (5 bases). The CDR3 is 15 amino acids. CDR1 and CDR2 from the germline V gene are SGHRS and YFSETQ. Trimming took off 5 bases at V and 2 bases at J, with 17 bases between the two ends. The CDR3 here is CASRPSGAGPYEQYF. CDR3 DNA: TGCGCCAGCAGACCGAGCGGAGCCGGACCCTACGAGCAGTACTTC. The full variable domain, completed using reference TRBV5-1 and TRBJ2-7, is KAGVTQTPRYLIKTRGQQVTLSCSPISGHRSVSWYQQTPGQGLQFLFEYFSETQRNKGNFPGRFSGRQFSNSRSEMNVSTLELGDSALYLCASRPSGAGPYEQYFGPGTRLTVT.

The CDR3 reads CASSLPLGPGGGYTF. CDR3 nucleotide sequence: TGTGCCAGCAGCCTCCCCTTGGGTCCGGGTGGGGGCTACACCTTC. The rearrangement joins TRBV7-9 to TRBJ1-2; D unclear. CDR3 length equals 15 residues. Per germline, CDR1 SEHNR and CDR2 FQNEAQ (reference sequence). V lost 5 bases and J 8 bases, leaving 21 bases between the germline ends.

The chain links TRBV10-3 to TRBJ2-7; D ambiguous. CDR3 length: 13 residues. The germline V gene has CDR1 ENHRY and CDR2 SYGVKD. V was cut by 4 bases and J by 1 base, with 8 bases left in between. The CDR3 DNA reads TGTGCCATCAGTGGTGTATATTCCTACGAGCAGTACTTC. Protein: CAISGVYSYEQYF.

The chain recombines TRBV28 with TRBJ1-6, with D perhaps matching TRBD1 (6 bases). The CDR3 contains 18 residues. Germline V gives CDR1 MDHEN, CDR2 SYDVKM. The V gene lost 8 bases and the J gene lost 8 bases, with 28 bases spanning the gap. The CDR3 loop is CASLSPPGRRQEHSPLHF. The CDR3 DNA reads as TGTGCCAGCCTGTCCCCCCCGGGCCGCCGACAGGAGCATTCACCCCTCCACTTT.

The rearrangement links TRBV30 to TRBJ2-7, with D possibly matching TRBD1 (6 bases). The CDR3 sequence is 13 residues long. Trimming took 2 bases from V and 0 from J, leaving 8 bases between them. Germline-derived CDR1 and CDR2 are GTSNPN and SVGIG (reference sequence). DNA for the CDR3: TGTGCCTGGAGTTTGGACAGCTCCTACGAGCAGTACTTC. Encoded protein: CAWSLDSSYEQYF.

The genes are TRBV28 and TRBJ2-3; 8 positions match TRBD2. Looked up from germline, CDR1 is MDHEN and CDR2 is SYDVKM. The CDR3 is made up of 15 amino acids. V dropped 2 bases and J dropped 1; count of bases not matched to a gene: 2. CDR3 loop: CASSLRREGTDTQYF. CDR3 nucleotide sequence: TGTGCCAGCAGTTTAAGGCGGGAGGGCACAGATACGCAGTATTTT.

CDR3: CASRVSDQPQHF. In DNA, the CDR3 is TGTGCCAGCAGGGTTTCCGATCAGCCCCAGCATTTT. This chain joins TRBV28 and TRBJ1-5, with D unclear. V lost 6 bases and J 5 bases, leaving 8 bases between the germline ends. The V gene's germline CDR1 is MDHEN and CDR2 SYDVKM. The CDR3 covers 12 residues.

The CDR3 DNA follows: TGTGCCAGCAGCCCCGGATTTAATAGTCTGATCGATGAGCAGTTCTTC. This encodes CASSPGFNSLIDEQFF. The rearrangement joins TRBV3-1 (or the pseudogene TRBV3-2) to TRBJ2-1; D not resolved. The germline V gene has CDR1 LGHDT and CDR2 YNNKEL (reference sequence). The CDR3 is 16 amino acids. Between the trimmed V and J ends, which lost 4 bases and 8 bases, there was a span of 21 bases.

In this sample, this clone turned up a few times. The chain couples TRBV11-2 to TRBJ2-1; weak D call: TRBD2 (6 bases). V lost 3 bases to trimming and J lost 2 bases, with 11 bases between them. This CDR3 comprises 15 residues. The germline V gene has CDR1 SGHAT and CDR2 FQNNGV. CDR3: CASSLRRDPYNEQFF. In DNA form, the CDR3 reads TGTGCCAGCAGCTTGCGGCGGGACCCCTACAATGAGCAGTTCTTC.

The rearrangement uses TRBV7-3 and TRBJ1-5; possible D gene TRBD1, 6 bases. The V end was cut by 5 bases, the J end by 5 bases, with 19 bases between. Germline CDR1 reads SGHTA; CDR2 reads FQGTGA. The CDR3 is 16 amino acids. CDR3 region: CASSPTPLRGDQPQHF. The CDR3 DNA sequence: TGTGCCAGCAGCCCCACCCCTCTTAGGGGGGATCAGCCCCAGCATTTT.

The genes are TRBV29-1 and TRBJ2-7; no firm D call. Trimming left V 4 bases short and J 4 bases short, with 11 bases between. The CDR3 totals 12 residues. From germline, CDR1 is SQVTM and CDR2 ANQGSEA. The CDR3 sequence: CSVGSVWYEQYF. The CDR3, as DNA: TGCAGCGTTGGATCAGTCTGGTACGAGCAGTACTTC.

The gene calls are TRBV27 and TRBJ2-7; D may match TRBD1 or TRBD2 (5 bases each). Germline-derived CDR1 and CDR2 are MNHEY and SMNVEV (reference sequence). V was cut by 4 bases and J by 0 bases, with 16 bases left in between. CDR3 length: 16 residues. In DNA, the CDR3 is TGTGCCAGCAGTTCCCTCCCCAGGGAGAGCTCCTACGAGCAGTACTTC. Its translation is CASSSLPRESSYEQYF.

Of note for this clone: Within the sample, other DNA sequences also encode this same CDR3. CDR3 coding DNA: TGTGCCAGCTCCCCGGCGGATAGAGAGACCCAGTACTTC. Amino acids: CASSPADRETQYF. The V gene is TRBV18, the J gene TRBJ2-5; D not certain. The CDR3 length is 13 residues. Germline V gives CDR1 KGHSH, CDR2 LQKENI. Trimming cost V 6 bases and J 4 bases, with 12 bases left between them.

V and J are TRBV30 and TRBJ1-2; D gene unclear. This CDR3 has 13 amino acids. Trimming took 4 bases from V and 2 from J, leaving 11 bases between them. The germline gives CDR1 GTSNPN, CDR2 SVGIG (reference sequence). CDR3 residues: CAWKGVGNYGYTF. The CDR3 region has the DNA TGTGCCTGGAAGGGCGTAGGGAACTATGGCTACACCTTC.

The chain joins TRBV6-5 to TRBJ2-2; 12 nucleotides agree with TRBD1. Germline-derived CDR1 and CDR2 are MNHEY and SVGAGI. This CDR3 contains 15 residues. The ends lost 6 bases at V and 7 bases at J; junction bases unmatched: 6. The CDR3 protein is CASRPGQGANGELFF. The CDR3 bases are TGTGCCAGCAGGCCGGGACAGGGGGCGAACGGGGAGCTGTTTTTT.

The V gene is TRBV19, the J gene TRBJ1-1; D unclear. Deletions cut 3 bases from V and 4 bases from J, with 9 bases between. Germline CDR1 and CDR2: LNHDA and SQIVND (reference sequence). The CDR3 is 13 residues long. The CDR3 nucleotides read TGTGCCAGTAGTATGGGAAGTGTCACTGAAGCTTTCTTT. Residues: CASSMGSVTEAFF.

The J gene is TRBJ1-6, the V gene TRBV2; D not resolved. CDR1 and CDR2 from the germline V gene are SNHLY and FYNNEI. This CDR3 has 14 residues. The ends were cut back, 6 bases at V and 0 bases at J, with 6 bases in the middle. CDR3 coding DNA: TGTGCCAGCAGGGTTAGCTCCTATAATTCACCCCTCCACTTT. Protein: CASRVSSYNSPLHF.

The V and J genes are TRBV5-1 and TRBJ2-3; 14 bases align to TRBD2. Looked up from germline, CDR1 is SGHRS and CDR2 is YFSETQ. The CDR3 runs to 16 residues. Germline trimming cut 4 bases from V and 3 bases from J; bases unmatched to any gene: 4. The CDR3 bases are TGCGCCAGCAGCAGCGGACTAGCGGGAGGAACAGATACGCAGTATTTT. Residues: CASSSGLAGGTDTQYF.

The chain couples TRBV30 to TRBJ2-7, with a tentative D call TRBD1 (6 bases). The CDR3 runs 13 residues. Trimming removed 7 bases at V and 4 bases at J, with 17 bases between. Germline V gene lookup returns CDR1 GTSNPN and CDR2 SVGIG (reference sequence). CDR3 DNA sequence: TGTGCCTTAGGGGACATCTCGGCATACGAGCAGTACTTC. Protein product: CALGDISAYEQYF.

The V gene is TRBV7-3, the J gene TRBJ2-6; perhaps TRBD1 as D (6 bases). Germline CDR1 and CDR2: SGHTA and FQGTGA. The ends were cut back, 0 bases at V and 0 bases at J, with 15 bases in the middle. This CDR3 is 19 amino acids long. CDR3 sequence reads: CASSLTGGALRSGANVLTF. The CDR3 DNA reads as TGTGCCAGCAGCTTAACAGGGGGTGCCCTACGCTCTGGGGCCAACGTCCTGACTTTC.

The rearrangement links TRBV7-3 to TRBJ2-3; a weak D match, TRBD2 (5 bases). Between the trimmed V and J ends, which lost 3 bases and 0 bases, there was a span of 10 bases. CDR1 is SGHTA and CDR2 is FQGTGA in the germline V gene. This CDR3 has 15 amino acids. CDR3 in amino acids: CASSLLGGSTDTQYF. DNA of the CDR3: TGTGCCAGCAGCTTGCTGGGCGGGAGCACAGATACGCAGTATTTT.

The chain links TRBV5-1 to TRBJ2-6, with 12 bases that match TRBD2. Germline trimming cut 4 bases from V and 1 base from J; bases unmatched to any gene: 9. The CDR3 loop spans 19 amino acids. Germline V CDR1 and CDR2: SGHRS, YFSETQ. In DNA form, the CDR3 reads TGCGCCAGCAGCAGACTACTAGCGGGAGGCCCTTCTGGGGCCAACGTCCTGACTTTC. Translating it yields CASSRLLAGGPSGANVLTF.